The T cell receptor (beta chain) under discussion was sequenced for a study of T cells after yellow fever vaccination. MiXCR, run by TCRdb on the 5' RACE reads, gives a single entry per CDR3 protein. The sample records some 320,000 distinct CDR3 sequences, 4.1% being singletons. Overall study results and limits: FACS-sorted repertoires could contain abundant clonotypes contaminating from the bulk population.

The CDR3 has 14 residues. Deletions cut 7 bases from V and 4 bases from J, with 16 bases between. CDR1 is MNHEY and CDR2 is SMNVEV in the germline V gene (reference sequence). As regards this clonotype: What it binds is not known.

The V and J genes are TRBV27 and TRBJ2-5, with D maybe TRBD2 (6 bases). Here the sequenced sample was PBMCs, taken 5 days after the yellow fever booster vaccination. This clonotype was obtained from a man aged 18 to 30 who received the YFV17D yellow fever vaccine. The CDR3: CASKAGQTRETQYF. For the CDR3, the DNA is TGTGCCAGCAAGGCGGGGCAAACGCGAGAGACCCAGTACTTC.